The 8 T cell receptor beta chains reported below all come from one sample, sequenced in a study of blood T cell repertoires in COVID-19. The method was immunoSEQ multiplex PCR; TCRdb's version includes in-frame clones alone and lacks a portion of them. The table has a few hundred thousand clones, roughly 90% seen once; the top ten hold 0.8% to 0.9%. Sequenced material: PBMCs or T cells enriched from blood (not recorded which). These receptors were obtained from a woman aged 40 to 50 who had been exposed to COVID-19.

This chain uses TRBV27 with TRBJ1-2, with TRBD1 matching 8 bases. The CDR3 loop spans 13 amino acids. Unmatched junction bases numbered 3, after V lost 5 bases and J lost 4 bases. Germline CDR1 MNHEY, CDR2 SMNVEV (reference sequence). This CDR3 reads CASSPQGGYGYTF. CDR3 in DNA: TGTGCCAGCAGTCCACAGGGGGGCTATGGCTACACCTTC.

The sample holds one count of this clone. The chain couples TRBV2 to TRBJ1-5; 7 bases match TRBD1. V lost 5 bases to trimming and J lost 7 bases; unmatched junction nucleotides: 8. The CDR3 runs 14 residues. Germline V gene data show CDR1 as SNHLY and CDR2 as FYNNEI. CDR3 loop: CASSFEQGNQPQHF. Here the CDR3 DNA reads TGTGCCAGCAGTTTCGAACAGGGGAACCAGCCCCAGCATTTT.

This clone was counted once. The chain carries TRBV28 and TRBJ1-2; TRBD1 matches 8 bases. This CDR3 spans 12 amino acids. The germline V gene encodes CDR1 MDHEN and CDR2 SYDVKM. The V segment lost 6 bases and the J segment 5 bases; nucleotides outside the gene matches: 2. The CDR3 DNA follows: TGTGCCAGCAGCTGGACAGGGTATGGCTACACCTTC. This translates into CASSWTGYGYTF.

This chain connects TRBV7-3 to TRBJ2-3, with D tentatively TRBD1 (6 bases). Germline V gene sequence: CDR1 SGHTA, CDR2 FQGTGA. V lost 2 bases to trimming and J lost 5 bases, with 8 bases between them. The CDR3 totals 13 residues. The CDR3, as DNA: TGTGCCAGCAGCTTACACAGGGAAGATACGCAGTATTTT. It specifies CASSLHREDTQYF.

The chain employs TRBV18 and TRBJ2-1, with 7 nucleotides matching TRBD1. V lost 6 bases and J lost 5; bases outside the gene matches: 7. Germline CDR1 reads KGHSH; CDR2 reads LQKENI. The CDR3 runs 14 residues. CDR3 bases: TGTGCCAGCTCGCCCGACAGGGTTAACAATGAGCAGTTCTTC. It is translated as CASSPDRVNNEQFF.

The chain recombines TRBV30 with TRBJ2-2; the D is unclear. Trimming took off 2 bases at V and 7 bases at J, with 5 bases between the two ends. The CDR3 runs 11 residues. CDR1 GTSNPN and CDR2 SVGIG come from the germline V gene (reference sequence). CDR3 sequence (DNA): TGTGCCTGGAGTCCGAGCGGGGAGCTGTTTTTT. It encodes CAWSPSGELFF.

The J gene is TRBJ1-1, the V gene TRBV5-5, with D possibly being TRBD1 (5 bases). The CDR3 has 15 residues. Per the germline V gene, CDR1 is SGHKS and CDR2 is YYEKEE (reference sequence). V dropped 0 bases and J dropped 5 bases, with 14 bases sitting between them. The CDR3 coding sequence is TGTGCCAGCAGCTTGGCCTCCAGGGCGGCGACTGAAGCTTTCTTT. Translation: CASSLASRAATEAFF.

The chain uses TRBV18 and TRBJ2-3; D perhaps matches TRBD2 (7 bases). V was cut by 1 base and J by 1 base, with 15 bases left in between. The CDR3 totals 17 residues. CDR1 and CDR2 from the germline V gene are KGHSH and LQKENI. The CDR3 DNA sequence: TGTGCCAGCTCACCACGGATGGCGGGGGCGGGCACAGATACGCAGTATTTT. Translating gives CASSPRMAGAGTDTQYF.